This is a list of T cell receptor beta chains from one sample in a study of T cells in Graves' hyperthyroidism and ophthalmopathy. TCRdb recomputed calls from the multiplex PCR reads with MiXCR, one row per CDR3 protein. This repertoire shows 75,000 to 100,000 distinct CDR3 sequences, 35% to 45% found once; its top ten account for around 9.6%. Sequencing input: peripheral blood or thyroid tissue (not recorded which). Every receptor here comes from a woman aged 25 to 39 with Graves' hyperthyroidism. Each CDR3 is given without its conserved first and last residue. Clone size is not always given. Where it is, it says once, few, many or a class for expanded clones.

V gene: TRBV30; J gene: TRBJ2-5; clone size: many; CDR3 protein: AWSVWGSQETQY
V gene: TRBV28; J gene: TRBJ1-1; clone size: few; CDR3 protein: ASIVGGPNTEAF
V gene: TRBV19; J gene: TRBJ1-5; clone size: many; CDR3 protein: ASSGTEATIRSNQPQH
V gene: TRBV4-2; J gene: TRBJ2-7; clone size: many; CDR3 protein: ASSQDLRGAYEQY
V gene: TRBV10-2; J gene: TRBJ1-5; clone size: .; CDR3 protein: ASRDRGSGSNQPQH
V gene: TRBV20-1; J gene: TRBJ1-3; clone size: many; CDR3 protein: SASRVTGNTIY
V gene: TRBV3-1; J gene: TRBJ2-5; clone size: many; CDR3 protein: ASSQVTVSYEETQY
V gene: TRBV10-3; J gene: TRBJ1-6; clone size: many; CDR3 protein: AIAPGVSPLH
V gene: TRBV11-2; J gene: TRBJ1-1; clone size: .; CDR3 protein: ASSLGDRGNTEAF
V gene: TRBV28; J gene: TRBJ2-7; clone size: many; CDR3 protein: ASSPGQSYEQY
V gene: TRBV20-1; J gene: TRBJ1-2; clone size: .; CDR3 protein: SARGPTGDYGYI
V gene: TRBV10-3; J gene: TRBJ1-1; clone size: .; CDR3 protein: AIRGENTEAF
V gene: TRBV20-1; J gene: TRBJ1-2; clone size: .; CDR3 protein: SARRGGGYGYT
V gene: TRBV10-1; J gene: TRBJ2-2; clone size: few; CDR3 protein: ASSGQGLNTGELS
V gene: TRBV9; J gene: TRBJ1-2; clone size: medium-sized; CDR3 protein: ASSRGLDGYT
V gene: TRBV5-5; J gene: TRBJ1-1; clone size: many; CDR3 protein: ASSTERLAF
V gene: TRBV11-2; J gene: TRBJ1-1; clone size: .; CDR3 protein: ASSPSAGSEAF
V gene: TRBV7-9; J gene: TRBJ1-6; clone size: .; CDR3 protein: ASSLLGGTYNSPLH
V gene: TRBV10-3; J gene: TRBJ1-3; clone size: once; CDR3 protein: AISARGTAYTPGNTIY
V gene: TRBV14; J gene: TRBJ1-2; clone size: .; CDR3 protein: ASSLEGRGYGYT
V gene: TRBV4-2; J gene: TRBJ2-5; clone size: many; CDR3 protein: ASSPQLAGVGETQY
V gene: TRBV5-1; J gene: TRBJ1-4; clone size: many; CDR3 protein: ASSTGQGHEKLF
V gene: TRBV6-5; J gene: TRBJ1-1; clone size: many; CDR3 protein: ASIVLGNTEAF
V gene: TRBV15; J gene: TRBJ1-5; clone size: .; CDR3 protein: ATSSGGDPGNQPQH
V gene: TRBV6-5; J gene: TRBJ2-3; clone size: .; CDR3 protein: ASSEDETSGDTRY
V gene: TRBV2; J gene: TRBJ2-2; clone size: many; CDR3 protein: ASHPWGDTGELF
V gene: TRBV10-1; J gene: TRBJ2-7; clone size: .; CDR3 protein: ASSTGTSREGQAPEQY
V gene: TRBV6-5; J gene: TRBJ1-4; clone size: .; CDR3 protein: AISDGSGNEKLF
V gene: TRBV7-2; J gene: TRBJ1-2; clone size: once; CDR3 protein: ASSLLGGIYT
V gene: TRBV6-1; J gene: TRBJ2-2; clone size: .; CDR3 protein: ATKEGLASGELF
V gene: TRBV28; J gene: TRBJ1-1; clone size: .; CDR3 protein: ASSLPGTGGLGTEAF
V gene: TRBV7-4; J gene: TRBJ1-2; clone size: .; CDR3 protein: ASSLEAGSYGYT
V gene: TRBV20-1; J gene: TRBJ2-5; clone size: once; CDR3 protein: SASRWEASQETQY
V gene: TRBV28; J gene: TRBJ1-1; clone size: many; CDR3 protein: ASRETGHRTEAF
V gene: TRBV20-1; J gene: TRBJ2-7; clone size: .; CDR3 protein: RSTGAYEQY
V gene: TRBV5-1; J gene: TRBJ1-2; clone size: many; CDR3 protein: ASSLGRRGYT
V gene: TRBV15; J gene: TRBJ2-5; clone size: .; CDR3 protein: ATSSLGGNQETQY
V gene: TRBV7-3; J gene: TRBJ2-2; clone size: .; CDR3 protein: ASSRGGPGELF
V gene: TRBV28; J gene: TRBJ2-6; clone size: many; CDR3 protein: ASKSWSSGANVLT
V gene: TRBV6-5; J gene: TRBJ1-2; clone size: once; CDR3 protein: ACGYSHLRGRRDGYT
V gene: TRBV25-1; J gene: TRBJ1-5; clone size: many; CDR3 protein: ASGQGLQPQH
V gene: TRBV27; J gene: TRBJ1-5; clone size: many; CDR3 protein: ASSRARNQPQH
V gene: TRBV7-8; J gene: TRBJ1-2; clone size: medium-sized; CDR3 protein: ASSPRDSHYGYT
V gene: TRBV10-3; J gene: TRBJ1-2; clone size: .; CDR3 protein: AISAGQGDGYT
V gene: TRBV27; J gene: TRBJ1-5; clone size: many; CDR3 protein: ASSPHPGPIEH
V gene: TRBV7-3; J gene: TRBJ1-5; clone size: .; CDR3 protein: ASSWDRVSNQPQH
V gene: TRBV4-1; J gene: TRBJ2-5; clone size: many; CDR3 protein: ASRYSGTSSGAQY
V gene: TRBV7-3; J gene: TRBJ2-7; clone size: .; CDR3 protein: ASSLGQGGLEQY
V gene: TRBV2; J gene: TRBJ1-5; clone size: many; CDR3 protein: ASSEISLGRQSQPQH
V gene: TRBV9; J gene: TRBJ2-3; clone size: many; CDR3 protein: ASSVTHTDTQY
V gene: TRBV7-2; J gene: TRBJ1-1; clone size: .; CDR3 protein: ASRPGGNTEAF
V gene: TRBV7-2; J gene: TRBJ1-2; clone size: .; CDR3 protein: ASSLGGDYSYT
V gene: TRBV11-2; J gene: TRBJ2-5; clone size: .; CDR3 protein: ASSRHGTDVGETQY
V gene: TRBV19; J gene: TRBJ1-2; clone size: many; CDR3 protein: ASSKTTSYGYT
V gene: TRBV9; J gene: TRBJ1-3; clone size: many; CDR3 protein: ASSVKGHSGNTIY